This note documents a single T cell receptor (beta chain) sequence. What it binds is not known. The libraries were made with immunoSEQ version 4 in survey mode. Produced via immunoSEQ multiplex PCR; TCRdb's table is partial and in-frame only. The top ten clones hold approximately 2% of a sample with tens of thousands of clones, 91% of them seen once. Cells were stimulated nonspecifically with anti-CD3/anti-CD28 magnetic beads. Sorting of responding CD4+ T cells relied on upregulated CD40 ligand together with CD69. Suppressive ART was started during chronic HIV-1 infection in these adults. Donors had CD4+ T cell counts above 400 cells/uL and were CMV-seropositive. A roughly 20-hour stimulation of CD8-depleted PBMCs used anti-CD28/CD49d costimulation, CD40-blocking antibody and enfuvirtide. CDR1 and CDR2 (germline): SGHNT, YYREEE (reference sequence). The CDR3 spans 14 residues. The J segment lost 1 base and the V segment lost 5 bases, leaving 2 bases of the junction unmatched.

The sample comes from a study of persistence of HIV-infected CD4 T cells. The wider study: Suppressive ART had lasted a median of roughly eight years.

The chain carries TRBV5-4 and TRBJ2-3; 9 positions agree with TRBD2. The sample here was CD4+ T cells sorted from PBMCs after approximately 18-hour stimulation, taken from a patient who received antiretroviral therapy. The source is an adult man with HIV who was CMV-seropositive. For the CDR3, the DNA is TGTGCCAGCAGTTTAGCGGGGGGCACAGATACGCAGTATTTT. This sequence encodes CASSLAGGTDTQYF.